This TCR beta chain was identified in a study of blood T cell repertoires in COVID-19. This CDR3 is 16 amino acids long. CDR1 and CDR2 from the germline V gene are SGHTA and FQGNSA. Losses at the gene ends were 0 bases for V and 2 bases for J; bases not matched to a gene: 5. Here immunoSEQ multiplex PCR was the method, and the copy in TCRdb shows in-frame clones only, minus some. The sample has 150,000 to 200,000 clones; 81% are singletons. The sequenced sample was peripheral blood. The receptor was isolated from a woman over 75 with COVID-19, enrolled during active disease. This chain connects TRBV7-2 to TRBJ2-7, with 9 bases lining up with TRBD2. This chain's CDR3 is CASSLASVAGAYEQYF. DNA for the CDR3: TGTGCCAGCAGCTTAGCGTCGGTAGCGGGGGCCTACGAGCAGTACTTC.